This T cell receptor (beta chain) was recovered during a study of shared clonotypes between healthy human individuals. Study-wide results and limits: Generally, estimated richness proved larger in naive subsets than it did in memory subsets. Blood alone was sampled, and tissue repertoires likely differ.

As regards this clone: The antigen is not known.

The authors distributed each subset's genomic DNA evenly over several immunoSEQ plates. Profiling relied on immunoSEQ multiplex PCR, and the TCRdb table lists in-frame clones only, not all of them. The sample yields 2 million to 3 million clones, approximately 92% seen once. There were no recent acute infections or vaccinations among the donors, who were healthy HIV-negative adults. V was shortened by 4 bases and J by 2 bases, with 20 bases between the two germline ends. Looked up from germline, CDR1 is LNHDA and CDR2 is SQIVND (reference sequence). The CDR3 loop spans 17 amino acids. The chain employs TRBV19 and TRBJ1-1; perhaps TRBD1 as D (6 bases). This sequence originates from a man younger than 30 in good health. The sample consisted of naive CD4+ T cells sorted from blood. Subset meaning: CD45RA+ positively selected. The CDR3 DNA reads as TGTGCCAGTAGTACCACCCCAGGGGTCACCCTTAACACTGAAGCTTTCTTT. As protein: CASSTTPGVTLNTEAFF.